This TCR beta chain appears in the sequencing data of a study of T cells in Graves' hyperthyroidism and ophthalmopathy. What was amplified from RNA transcripts were TCR beta CDR3 regions. The HTBI primer set was used in a first-round RT-PCR of the TCR CDR3. Each CDR3 protein gets one entry after TCRdb re-called the multiplex PCR reads with MiXCR. The sample has a few hundred thousand distinct CDR3 sequences; about 15% are singletons. Sequencing used blood. The receptor comes from a woman aged 40 to 49 with Graves' hyperthyroidism that later progressed to Graves' ophthalmopathy.

CDR3 sequence: CASSLRVRTGTVGMNTEAFF. Written as DNA, the CDR3 is TGTGCCAGCAGCTTAAGGGTTCGAACCGGGACCGTGGGTATGAACACTGAAGCTTTCTTT. J is TRBJ1-1 and V is TRBV7-9; D is perhaps TRBD1 (5 bases). V was trimmed by 2 bases and J by 0 bases, leaving 25 bases between them. This CDR3 has 20 amino acids. Germline CDR1 is SEHNR and CDR2 is FQNEAQ (reference sequence).